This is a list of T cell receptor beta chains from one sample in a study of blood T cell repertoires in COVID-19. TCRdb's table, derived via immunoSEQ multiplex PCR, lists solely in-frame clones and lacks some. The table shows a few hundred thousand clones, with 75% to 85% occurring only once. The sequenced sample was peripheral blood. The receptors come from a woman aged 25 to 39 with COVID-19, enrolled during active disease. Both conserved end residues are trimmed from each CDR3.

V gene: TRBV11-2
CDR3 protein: ASSLDRGPNTEAF

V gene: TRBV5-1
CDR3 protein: ASRSVDRGHGYT

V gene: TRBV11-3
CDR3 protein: ASSLGPAAGDNEQF

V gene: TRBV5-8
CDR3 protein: ASSLAQGSYEQY

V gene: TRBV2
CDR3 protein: ASSGPGGYT

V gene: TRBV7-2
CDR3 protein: ASSLARGGAGELF

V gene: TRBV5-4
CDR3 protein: ASSLPRDLGTDTQY

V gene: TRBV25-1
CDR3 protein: ASSESGKETQY

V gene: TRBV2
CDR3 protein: ASSSRRDRGYGYT

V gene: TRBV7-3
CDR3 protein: ASSPPSGNEQY

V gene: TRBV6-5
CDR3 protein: ASKPGLAINEQF

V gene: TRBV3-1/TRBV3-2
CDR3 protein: ASGPGTNYGYT

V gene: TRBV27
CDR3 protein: ASSLNRGYEQY

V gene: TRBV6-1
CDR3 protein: ASSDYLAGGRNEQF

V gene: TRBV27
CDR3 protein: ASSRGTGYYEQY

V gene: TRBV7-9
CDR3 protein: ASNFDGTGQQY

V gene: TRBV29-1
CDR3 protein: SVELGAGTGDGYT